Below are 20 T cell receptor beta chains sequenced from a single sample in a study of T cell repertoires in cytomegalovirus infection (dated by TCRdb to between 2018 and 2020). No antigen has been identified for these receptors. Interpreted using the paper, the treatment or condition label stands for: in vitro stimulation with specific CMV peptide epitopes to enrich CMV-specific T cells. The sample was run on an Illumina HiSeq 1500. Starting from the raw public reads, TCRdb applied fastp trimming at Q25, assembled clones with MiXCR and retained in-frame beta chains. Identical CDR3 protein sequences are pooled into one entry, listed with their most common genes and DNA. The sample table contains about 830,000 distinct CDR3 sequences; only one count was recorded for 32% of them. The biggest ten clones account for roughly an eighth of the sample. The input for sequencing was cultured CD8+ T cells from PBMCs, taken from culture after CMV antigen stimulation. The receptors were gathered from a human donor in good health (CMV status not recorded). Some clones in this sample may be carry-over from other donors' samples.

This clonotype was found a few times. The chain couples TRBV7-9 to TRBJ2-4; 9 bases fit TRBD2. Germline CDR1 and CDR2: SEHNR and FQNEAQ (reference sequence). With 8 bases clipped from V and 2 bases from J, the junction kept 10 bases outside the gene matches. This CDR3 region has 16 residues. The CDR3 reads CASSLASGVSKNIQYF. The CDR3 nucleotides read TGTGCCAGCTCCCTCGCTAGCGGGGTGTCCAAAAACATTCAGTACTTC.

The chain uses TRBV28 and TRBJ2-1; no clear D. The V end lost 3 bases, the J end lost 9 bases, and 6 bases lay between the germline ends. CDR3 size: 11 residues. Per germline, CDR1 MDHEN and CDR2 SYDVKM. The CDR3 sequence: CASSFFSEQFF. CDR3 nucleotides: TGTGCCAGCAGTTTTTTTAGTGAGCAGTTCTTC.

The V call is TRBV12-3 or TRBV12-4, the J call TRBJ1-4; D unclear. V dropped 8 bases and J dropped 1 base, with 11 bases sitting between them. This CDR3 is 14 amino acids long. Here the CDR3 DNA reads TGTGCCAGCTCCATCAAAGTAACTAATGAAAAACTGTTTTTT. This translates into CASSIKVTNEKLFF.

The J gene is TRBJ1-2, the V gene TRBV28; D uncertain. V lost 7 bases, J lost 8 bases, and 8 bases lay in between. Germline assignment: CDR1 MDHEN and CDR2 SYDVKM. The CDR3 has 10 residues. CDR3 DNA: TGTGCCAGCACTGAGGAAGGCTACACCTTC. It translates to CASTEEGYTF.

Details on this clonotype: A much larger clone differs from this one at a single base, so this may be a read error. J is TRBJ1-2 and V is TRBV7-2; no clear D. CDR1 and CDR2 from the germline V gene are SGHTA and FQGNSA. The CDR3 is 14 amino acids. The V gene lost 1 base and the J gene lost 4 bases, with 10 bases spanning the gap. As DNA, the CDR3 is TGTGCCAGCAGCTTAGATGGACTAATCTATGGCTACACCTTC. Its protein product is CASSLDGLIYGYTF.

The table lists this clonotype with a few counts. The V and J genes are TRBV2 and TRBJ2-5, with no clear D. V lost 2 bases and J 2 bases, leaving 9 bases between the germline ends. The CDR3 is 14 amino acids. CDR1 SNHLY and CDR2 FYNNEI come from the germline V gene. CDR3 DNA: TGTGCCAGCAGTGAATCAACAGCGCAAGAGACCCAGTACTTC. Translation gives CASSESTAQETQYF.

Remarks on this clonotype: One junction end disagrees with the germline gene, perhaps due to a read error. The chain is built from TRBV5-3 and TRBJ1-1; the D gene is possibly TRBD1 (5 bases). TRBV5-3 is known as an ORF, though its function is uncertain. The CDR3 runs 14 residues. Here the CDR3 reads CASSSHQGNTEAFF. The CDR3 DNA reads TGTGCCAGCAGCTCCCATCAGGGGAACACTGAAGCTTTCTTT.

Written as DNA, the CDR3 is TGTGCCAGCAGCGCGGACTTCACCGGGGAGCTGTTTTTT. Translated: CASSADFTGELFF. J is TRBJ2-2 and V is TRBV7-8, with a tentative D call TRBD2 (5 bases). Trimming removed 5 bases from V and 4 bases from J, with 8 bases in between. This CDR3 region has 13 residues. Germline lookup yields CDR1 SGHVS and CDR2 FQNEAQ.

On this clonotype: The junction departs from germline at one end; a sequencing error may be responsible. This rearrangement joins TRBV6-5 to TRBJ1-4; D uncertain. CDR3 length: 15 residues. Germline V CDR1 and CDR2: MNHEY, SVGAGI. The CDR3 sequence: CANSYTIGLSEKLFF. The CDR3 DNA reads TGTGCCAACAGTTACACGATAGGTTTGAGTGAAAAACTGTTTTTT.

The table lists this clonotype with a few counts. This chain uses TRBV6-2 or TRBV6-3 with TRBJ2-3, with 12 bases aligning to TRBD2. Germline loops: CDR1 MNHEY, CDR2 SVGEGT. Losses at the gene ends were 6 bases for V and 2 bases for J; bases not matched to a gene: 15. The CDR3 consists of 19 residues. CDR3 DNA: TGTGCCAGCAGCTCCTACATATTCCGACTAGCGGGGGACACAGATACGCAGTATTTT. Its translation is CASSSYIFRLAGDTDTQYF.

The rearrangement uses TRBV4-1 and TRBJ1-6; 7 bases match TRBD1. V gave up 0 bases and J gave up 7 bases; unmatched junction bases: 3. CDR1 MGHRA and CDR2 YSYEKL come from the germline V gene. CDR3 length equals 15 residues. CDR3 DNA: TGCGCCAGCAGCCAAGAGGGGACAGCCAATTCACCCCTCCACTTT. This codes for CASSQEGTANSPLHF.

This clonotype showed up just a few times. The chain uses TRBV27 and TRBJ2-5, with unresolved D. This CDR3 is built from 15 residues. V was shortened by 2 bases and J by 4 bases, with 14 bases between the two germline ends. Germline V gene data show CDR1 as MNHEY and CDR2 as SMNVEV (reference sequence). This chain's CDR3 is CASSLRLGLGETQYF. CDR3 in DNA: TGTGCCAGCAGTTTACGACTGGGATTAGGAGAGACCCAGTACTTC.

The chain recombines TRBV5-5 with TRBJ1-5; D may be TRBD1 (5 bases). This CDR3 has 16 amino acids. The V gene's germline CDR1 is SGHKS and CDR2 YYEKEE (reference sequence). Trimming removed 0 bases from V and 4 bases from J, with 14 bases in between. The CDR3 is CASSLGGAPGNQPQHF. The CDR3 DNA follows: TGTGCCAGCAGCTTGGGGGGCGCCCCCGGGAATCAGCCCCAGCATTTT.

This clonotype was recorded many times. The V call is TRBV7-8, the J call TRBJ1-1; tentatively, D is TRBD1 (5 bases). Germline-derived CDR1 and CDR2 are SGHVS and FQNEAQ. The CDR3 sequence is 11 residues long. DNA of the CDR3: TGTACTGGGACGGGGCCCACTGAAGCTTTCTTT. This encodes CTGTGPTEAFF. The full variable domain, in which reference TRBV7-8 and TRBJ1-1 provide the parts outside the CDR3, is GAGVSQSPRYKVAKRGQDVALRCDPISGHVSLFWYQQALGQGPEFLTYFQNEAQLDKSGLPSDRFFAERPEGSVSTLKIQRTQQEDSAVYLCTGTGPTEAFFGQGTRLTVV.

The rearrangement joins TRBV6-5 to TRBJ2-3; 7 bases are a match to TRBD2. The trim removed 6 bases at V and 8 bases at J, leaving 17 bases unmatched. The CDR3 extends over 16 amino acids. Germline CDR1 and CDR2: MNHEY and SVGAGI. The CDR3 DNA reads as TGTGCCAGCAGACAGTCTAGCGGAGGGAATTGGGGTACGCAGTATTTT. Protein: CASRQSSGGNWGTQYF.

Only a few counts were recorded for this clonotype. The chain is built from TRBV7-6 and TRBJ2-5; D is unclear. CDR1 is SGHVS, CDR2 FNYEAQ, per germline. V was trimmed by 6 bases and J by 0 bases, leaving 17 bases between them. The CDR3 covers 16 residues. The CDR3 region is CASRQFRSGYQETQYF. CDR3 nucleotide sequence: TGTGCCAGCAGACAATTTAGATCGGGCTACCAAGAGACCCAGTACTTC.

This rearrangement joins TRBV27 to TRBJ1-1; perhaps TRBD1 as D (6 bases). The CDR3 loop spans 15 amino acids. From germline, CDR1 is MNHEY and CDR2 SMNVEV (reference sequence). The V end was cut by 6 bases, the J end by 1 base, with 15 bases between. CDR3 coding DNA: TGTGCCAGCAGCTTGGGGACGGGGGCGAACACTGAAGCTTTCTTT. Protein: CASSLGTGANTEAFF.

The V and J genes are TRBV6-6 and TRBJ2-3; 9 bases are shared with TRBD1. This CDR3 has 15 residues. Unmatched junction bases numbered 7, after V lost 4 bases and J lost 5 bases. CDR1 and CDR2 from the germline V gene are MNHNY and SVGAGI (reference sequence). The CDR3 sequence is CASSFRGQGLDTQYF. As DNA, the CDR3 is TGTGCCAGCAGTTTCCGAGGACAGGGGCTAGATACGCAGTATTTT.

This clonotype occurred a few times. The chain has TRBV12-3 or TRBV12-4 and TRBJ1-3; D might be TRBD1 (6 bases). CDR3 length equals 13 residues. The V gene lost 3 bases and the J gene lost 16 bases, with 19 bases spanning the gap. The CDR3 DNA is TGTGCCAGCAGTTTGGTCGGCAGGGGAAGGCTGTATTTT. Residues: CASSLVGRGRLYF.

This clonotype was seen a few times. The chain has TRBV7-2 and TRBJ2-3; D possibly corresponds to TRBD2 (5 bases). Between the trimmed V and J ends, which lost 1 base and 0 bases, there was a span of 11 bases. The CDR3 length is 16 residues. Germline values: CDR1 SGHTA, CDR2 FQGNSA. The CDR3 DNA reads TGTGCCAGCAGCTTAGACGGGATCCCTAGCACAGATACGCAGTATTTT. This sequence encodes CASSLDGIPSTDTQYF.